The 23 T cell receptor beta chains presented below share a single source sample, sequenced in a study of blood T cell repertoires in COVID-19. Data came from immunoSEQ multiplex PCR; TCRdb stores just in-frame clones and leaves some out. The table has 65,000 to 85,000 clones, approximately 80% seen once. The sequencing input was peripheral blood. The receptors were sampled from a woman in her sixties or seventies with acute or convalescent COVID-19.

The chain links TRBV3-1 (or the pseudogene TRBV3-2) to TRBJ2-3, with 15 bases aligning to TRBD2. Germline V gene sequence: CDR1 LGHDT, CDR2 YNNKEL (reference sequence). There are 16 residues in the CDR3. V was pared by 4 bases and J by 5 bases, with 4 bases of the junction left unmatched. The CDR3 reads CASSPGLAGGEDTQYF. In DNA form, the CDR3 reads TGTGCCAGCAGCCCCGGACTAGCGGGGGGGGAAGATACGCAGTATTTT.

The chain employs TRBV19 and TRBJ2-2, with 9 nucleotides matching TRBD2. Per the germline V gene, CDR1 is LNHDA and CDR2 is SQIVND (reference sequence). This CDR3 has 19 amino acids. Losses at the gene ends were 0 bases for V and 6 bases for J; bases not matched to a gene: 14. The CDR3 here is CASSIDVRSSGGIAGELFF. The CDR3 nucleotides read TGTGCCAGTAGTATAGACGTCCGGTCGAGCGGGGGGATCGCCGGGGAGCTGTTTTTT.

This chain links TRBV5-1 with TRBJ2-5, with D perhaps matching TRBD1 (6 bases). Germline CDR1 SGHRS, CDR2 YFSETQ. This CDR3 is 12 amino acids long. The germline V and J ends were trimmed by 7 bases and 2 bases, with 9 bases remaining between them. The DNA for the CDR3 is TGCGCCAGCGGGGGCAGTCAAGAGACCCAGTACTTC. Residues: CASGGSQETQYF.

About this clone itself: Other DNA sequences in the same sample also yield this CDR3. The chain couples TRBV5-1 to TRBJ1-1; maybe TRBD1 (6 bases). Germline CDR1 SGHRS, CDR2 YFSETQ. There are 15 residues in the CDR3. Trimming removed 0 bases at V and 2 bases at J, with 11 bases between. DNA of the CDR3: TGCGCCAGCAGCTTGGAGGGACATACAAACACTGAAGCTTTCTTT. Amino acids: CASSLEGHTNTEAFF.

The CDR3 here is CASGLGTGLVWEQYF. The CDR3 nucleotides are TGTGCCAGCGGGCTCGGGACAGGGCTTGTGTGGGAGCAGTACTTC. The chain carries TRBV5-5 and TRBJ2-7; 9 bases are shared with TRBD1. Trimming took 7 bases from V and 7 from J; bases not matched to a gene: 15. The CDR3 loop spans 15 amino acids. CDR1 SGHKS and CDR2 YYEKEE come from the germline V gene (reference sequence).

V usage is TRBV7-2 and J usage is TRBJ2-3; 10 bases are a match to TRBD1. CDR3 length: 16 amino acids. Germline V lookup: CDR1 SGHTA, CDR2 FQGNSA. With 3 bases clipped from V and 6 bases from J, the junction kept 9 bases outside the gene matches. CDR3 amino acids: CASSLQGDRGVDTQYF. The CDR3 bases are TGTGCCAGCAGCTTGCAAGGGGACAGGGGTGTTGATACGCAGTATTTT. Drawing the rest from reference TRBV7-2 and TRBJ2-3, the complete variable domain is GAGVSQSPSNKVTEKGKDVELRCDPISGHTALYWYRQSLGQGLEFLIYFQGNSAPDKSGLPSDRFSAERTGGSVSTLTIQRTQQEDSAVYLCASSLQGDRGVDTQYFGPGTRLTVL.

In its sample, this clone was seen a few times. The chain uses TRBV7-6 and TRBJ1-2; 8 nucleotides match TRBD1. The trim removed 0 bases at V and 3 bases at J, leaving 21 bases unmatched. The CDR3 is 21 residues long. Germline CDR1 is SGHVS and CDR2 is FNYEAQ. The CDR3 region has the DNA TGTGCCAGCAGCTTAGCGTTTCGAGGACAGGGTGTGCCGTACGCCCACTATGGCTACACCTTC. Translating gives CASSLAFRGQGVPYAHYGYTF.

The chain couples TRBV27 to TRBJ1-5; the match to TRBD1 covers 9 bases. V shed 4 bases and J 6 bases; nucleotides not matched to a gene: 7. The length of the CDR3 is 15 residues. Looked up from germline, CDR1 is MNHEY and CDR2 is SMNVEV (reference sequence). The CDR3 bases are TGTGCCAGCAGTTCACACAGGGGGCCGCTTCAGCCCCAGCATTTT. As protein: CASSSHRGPLQPQHF.

The chain recombines TRBV4-3 with TRBJ1-3; no clear D. The CDR3 totals 15 residues. V gave up 4 bases and J gave up 0 bases, with 10 bases separating them. Germline lookup yields CDR1 LGHNA and CDR2 YSLEER. This CDR3 is CASSPNFGSGNTIYF. Written as DNA, the CDR3 is TGCGCCAGCAGCCCGAACTTTGGCTCTGGAAACACCATATATTTT.

The chain carries TRBV7-2 and TRBJ2-7, with TRBD1 identical over 7 bases. The CDR3 contains 12 residues. Germline V gene sequence: CDR1 SGHTA, CDR2 FQGNSA. The CDR3 DNA reads as TGTGCCAGCAGTCCGCGGACAGGTACTCACCTAGTC. Translated, it gives CASSPRTGTHLV.

This clone has only a few counts. This chain links TRBV3-1 (or the pseudogene TRBV3-2) with TRBJ2-2; D remains unclear. The germline V gene has CDR1 LGHDT and CDR2 YNNKEL (reference sequence). V lost 0 bases and J lost 7, with 6 bases in between. The CDR3 runs to 13 residues. The CDR3: CASSQERIGELFF. CDR3 coding DNA: TGTGCCAGCAGCCAAGAGAGAATCGGGGAGCTGTTTTTT.

V and J are TRBV28 and TRBJ1-4, with 7 positions matching TRBD1. CDR3 length: 15 amino acids. The V gene's germline CDR1 is MDHEN and CDR2 SYDVKM. Losses at the gene ends were 8 bases for V and 5 bases for J; bases not matched to a gene: 11. The CDR3 loop is CASVERGQKNEKLFF. CDR3 DNA sequence: TGTGCCAGCGTTGAACGGGGACAGAAAAATGAAAAACTGTTTTTT.

This clone was observed once. The chain carries TRBV5-5 and TRBJ2-2; tentative D call: TRBD1 (6 bases). CDR3 size: 17 residues. Germline CDR1 and CDR2: SGHKS and YYEKEE (reference sequence). V was cut by 1 base and J by 4 bases, with 17 bases left in between. Here the CDR3 reads CASSLRNRVPSTGELFF. DNA of the CDR3: TGTGCCAGCAGCTTGCGGAACAGGGTTCCGAGCACCGGGGAGCTGTTTTTT.

A single count supports this clone. The rearrangement links TRBV7-9 to TRBJ2-5; D is possibly TRBD2 (5 bases). Per germline, CDR1 SEHNR and CDR2 FQNEAQ (reference sequence). The length of the CDR3 is 15 residues. V was shortened by 5 bases and J by 2 bases, with 15 bases between the two germline ends. CDR3 in amino acids: CASSLVEGTQETQYF. The CDR3 region has the DNA TGTGCCAGCAGCCTCGTCGAGGGAACGCAAGAGACCCAGTACTTC.

Concerning this clone itself: Other DNA variants within this sample encode the same CDR3. The chain uses TRBV18 and TRBJ2-5; no firm D call. The length of the CDR3 is 11 residues. Germline V gives CDR1 KGHSH, CDR2 LQKENI. Trimming stripped 3 bases from V and 5 bases from J, with 4 bases between. As DNA, the CDR3 is TGTGCCAGCTCACCTGAGGAGACCCAGTACTTC. Its protein product is CASSPEETQYF.

The chain couples TRBV11-2 to TRBJ2-5; 7 nucleotides align to TRBD1. Per germline, CDR1 SGHAT and CDR2 FQNNGV. The CDR3 consists of 13 residues. V trimming: 5 bases; J trimming: 3 bases; junction bases outside the gene matches: 3. The CDR3 coding sequence is TGTGCCAGCAGCCTTGACAGGGAAGAGACCCAGTACTTC. This gives the protein CASSLDREETQYF.

The genes are TRBV6-5 and TRBJ1-3, with 7 bases that match TRBD1. Looked up from germline, CDR1 is MNHEY and CDR2 is SVGAGI. Losses at the gene ends were 8 bases for V and 4 bases for J; bases not matched to a gene: 5. The CDR3 is made up of 13 amino acids. CDR3 bases: TGTGCCAGCGAGACAGGGTCCGGAAACACCATATATTTT. Amino acids: CASETGSGNTIYF.

The genes are TRBV4-2 and TRBJ1-1; D unresolved. The length of the CDR3 is 14 residues. V shed 2 bases and J shed 0 bases, with 7 bases lying between them. The germline V gene encodes CDR1 LGHNA and CDR2 YNFKEQ. Here the CDR3 DNA reads TGTGCCAGCAGCCAAATCACAATGAACACTGAAGCTTTCTTT. This gives the protein CASSQITMNTEAFF.

The rearrangement joins TRBV5-4 to TRBJ2-7, with D possibly TRBD1 on 6 matching bases. CDR1 is SGHNT and CDR2 is YYREEE in the germline V gene (reference sequence). The CDR3 has 14 amino acids. V was pared by 5 bases and J by 2 bases, with 14 bases between. CDR3 sequence (DNA): TGTGCCAGCAGTGATGGACAGATTACCTACGAGCAGTACTTC. Its protein is CASSDGQITYEQYF.

J is TRBJ2-1 and V is TRBV11-3, with a tentative D call TRBD1 (6 bases). V was shortened by 5 bases and J by 0 bases, with 11 bases between the two germline ends. This CDR3 comprises 15 residues. Germline lookup yields CDR1 SGHNT and CDR2 YENEEA. The CDR3 nucleotides are TGTGCCAGCAGCCTAGGACAGACCTCCTACAATGAGCAGTTCTTC. Translated: CASSLGQTSYNEQFF.

The chain recombines TRBV7-8 with TRBJ1-5, with D uncertain. Per germline, CDR1 SGHVS and CDR2 FQNEAQ. CDR3 length: 17 residues. Trimming left V 1 base short and J 1 base short, with 14 bases between. This CDR3 is CASSLVSGGGSNQPQHF. DNA for the CDR3: TGTGCCAGCAGCTTAGTATCAGGAGGAGGAAGCAATCAGCCCCAGCATTTT.

The chain joins TRBV28 to TRBJ2-2, with TRBD1 matching 9 bases. CDR1 MDHEN and CDR2 SYDVKM come from the germline V gene. This CDR3 is 17 amino acids long. J lost 0 bases, V lost 5 bases, and 7 bases had no gene match. The CDR3 region has the DNA TGTGCCAGCAGTAACAGGGGGCCACCCTCGAACACCGGGGAGCTGTTTTTT. Protein: CASSNRGPPSNTGELFF.

The V gene is TRBV7-2, the J gene TRBJ1-4; the match to TRBD1 covers 10 bases. There are 15 residues in the CDR3. Trimming cost V 3 bases and J 3 bases; bases outside gene matches: 1. The germline V gene encodes CDR1 SGHTA and CDR2 FQGNSA. CDR3 nucleotide sequence: TGTGCCAGCAGCTTCGACAGGGGGCCTAATGAAAAACTGTTTTTT. Its translation is CASSFDRGPNEKLFF.